The subject of this entry is one T cell receptor beta chain. As yet, its antigen is unknown. Other DNA sequences in the sample encode the same CDR3. The data stem from a study of cytomegalovirus exposure and HLA in healthy donors. Overall study results and limits: High specificity and sensitivity for cytomegalovirus status were reported for the classifier. TCR beta V- and J-gene trimming was later associated with a missense DCLRE1C variant. The majority of TCR sequences were rare, yet some public TCRs appeared in many donors. It was confirmed in vitro that a few of the CMV-associated chains were specific for CMV antigens.

Germline CDR1 and CDR2: SGHTA and FQGNSA. CDR3 size: 11 residues. Trimming stripped 5 bases from V and 4 bases from J, with 3 bases between. The PCR ran on 60 Vbeta and 13 Jbeta primers. Repertoires were generated with immunoSEQ multiplex PCR, while TCRdb's copy carries only in-frame clones and drops some. The sample contains over 100,000 clones, about four fifths of which appear only once. V gene TRBV7-2 combines with J gene TRBJ2-1; D remains unclear. This TCR was sampled from a man aged 25 to 40 in good health and CMV-seropositive. The sample consisted of PBMCs. The CDR3: CASSPYNEQFF. In DNA, the CDR3 is TGTGCCAGCAGCCCATACAATGAGCAGTTCTTC.